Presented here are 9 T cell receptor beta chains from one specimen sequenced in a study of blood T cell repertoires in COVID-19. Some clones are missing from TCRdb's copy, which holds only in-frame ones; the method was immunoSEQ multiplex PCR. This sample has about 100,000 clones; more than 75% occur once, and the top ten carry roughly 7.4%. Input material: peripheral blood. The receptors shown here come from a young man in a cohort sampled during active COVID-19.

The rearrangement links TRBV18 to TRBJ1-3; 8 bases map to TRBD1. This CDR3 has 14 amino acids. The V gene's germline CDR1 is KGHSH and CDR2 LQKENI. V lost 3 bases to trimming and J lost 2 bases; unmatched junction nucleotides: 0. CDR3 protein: CASSPTGAGNTIYF. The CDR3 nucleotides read TGTGCCAGCTCACCGACAGGGGCTGGAAACACCATATATTTT. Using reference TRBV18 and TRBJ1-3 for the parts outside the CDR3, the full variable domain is NAGVMQNPRHLVRRRGQEARLRCSPMKGHSHVYWYRQLPEEGLKFMVYLQKENIIDESGMPKERFSAEFPKEGPSILRIQQVVRGDSAAYFCASSPTGAGNTIYFGEGSWLTVV.

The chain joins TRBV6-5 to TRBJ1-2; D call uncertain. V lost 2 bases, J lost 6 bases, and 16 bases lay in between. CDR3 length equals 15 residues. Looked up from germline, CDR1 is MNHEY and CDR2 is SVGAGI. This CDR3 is CASSYVFGFEDGYTF. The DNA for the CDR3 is TGTGCCAGCAGTTACGTTTTCGGGTTTGAGGATGGCTACACCTTC.

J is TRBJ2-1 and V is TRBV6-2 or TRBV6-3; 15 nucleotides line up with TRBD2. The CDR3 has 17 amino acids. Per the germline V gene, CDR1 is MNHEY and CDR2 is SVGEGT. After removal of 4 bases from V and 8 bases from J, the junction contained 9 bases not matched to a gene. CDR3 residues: CASSSWTSGGARDEQFF. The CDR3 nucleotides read TGTGCCAGCAGTTCTTGGACTAGCGGGGGGGCGCGGGATGAGCAGTTCTTC.

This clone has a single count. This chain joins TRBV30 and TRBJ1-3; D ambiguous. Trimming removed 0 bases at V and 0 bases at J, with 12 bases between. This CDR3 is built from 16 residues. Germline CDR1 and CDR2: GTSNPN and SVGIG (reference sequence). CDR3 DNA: TGTGCCTGGAGTGTGCGTCGGAGACTCTCTGGAAACACCATATATTTT. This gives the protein CAWSVRRRLSGNTIYF.

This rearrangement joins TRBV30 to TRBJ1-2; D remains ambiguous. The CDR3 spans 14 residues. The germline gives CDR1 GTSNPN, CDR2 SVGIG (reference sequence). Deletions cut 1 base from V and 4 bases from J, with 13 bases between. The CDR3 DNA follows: TGTGCCTGGAGTGATAGCCACCGGTCCTATGGCTACACCTTC. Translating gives CAWSDSHRSYGYTF.

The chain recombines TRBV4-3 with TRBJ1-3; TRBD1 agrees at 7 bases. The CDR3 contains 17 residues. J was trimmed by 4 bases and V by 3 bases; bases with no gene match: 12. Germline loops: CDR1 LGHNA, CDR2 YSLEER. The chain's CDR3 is CASSQGTGTVRGNTIYF. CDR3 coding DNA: TGCGCCAGCAGCCAGGGGACCGGGACAGTGCGAGGAAACACCATATATTTT.

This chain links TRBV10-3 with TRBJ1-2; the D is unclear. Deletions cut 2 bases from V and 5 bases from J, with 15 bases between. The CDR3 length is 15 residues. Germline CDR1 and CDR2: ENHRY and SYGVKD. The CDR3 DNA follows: TGTGCCATCAGTGAGCCACCCAGCGACTCTTATGGCTACACCTTC. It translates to CAISEPPSDSYGYTF.

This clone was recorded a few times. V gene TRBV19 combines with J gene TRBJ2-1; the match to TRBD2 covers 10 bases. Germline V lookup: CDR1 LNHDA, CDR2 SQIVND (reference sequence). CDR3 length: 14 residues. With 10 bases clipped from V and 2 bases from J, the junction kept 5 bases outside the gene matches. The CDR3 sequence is CATAGGIPYNEQFF. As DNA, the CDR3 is TGTGCCACAGCGGGGGGGATACCCTACAATGAGCAGTTCTTC.

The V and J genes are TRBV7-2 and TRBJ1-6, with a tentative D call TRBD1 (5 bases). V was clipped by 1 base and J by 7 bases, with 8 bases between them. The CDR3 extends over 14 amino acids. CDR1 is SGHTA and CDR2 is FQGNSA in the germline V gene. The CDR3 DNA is TGTGCCAGCAGCTTAGTAGGGGCGAATTCACCCCTCCACTTT. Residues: CASSLVGANSPLHF.